The clone carrying this T cell receptor beta chain came up a few times. Using its own MiXCR run on the RT-PCR reads, TCRdb lists one record per CDR3 protein. In the table there are approximately 720,000 distinct CDR3 sequences, 11% to 15% of which are singletons. This CDR3 spans 15 amino acids. V lost 3 bases, J lost 4 bases, and 18 bases lay in between. Germline V lookup: CDR1 DFQATT, CDR2 SNEGSKA (reference sequence). The receptor was derived from a female donor in good health, serving as a healthy control. The chain uses TRBV20-1 and TRBJ1-2; a weak D match, TRBD1 (6 bases). The source material was memory CD4+ T cells from blood. Here the CDR3 reads CSASMGGSIPYGYTF. CDR3 DNA sequence: TGCAGTGCTAGCATGGGGGGCTCGATCCCCTATGGCTACACCTTC.